A selection of T cell receptor beta chains follows, all from one sample in a study of T-cell memory formation after mild COVID-19. Using its own MiXCR run on the 5' RACE reads, TCRdb lists one record per CDR3 protein. The sample includes around 60,000 distinct CDR3 sequences, 9% to 9.5% of them seen just once. Input material: PBMCs or a T cell subset sorted from them (not recorded which). The origin of the receptors is a man younger than 35 who had mild COVID-19 (a few samples of this study predate the infection). Cell type and time point are not known. The CDR3 runs from the conserved cysteine through the conserved F or W. The D gene is left open where the match is weak. Clone size appears in some rows only: once, few, many, or a class for an expanded clone.

d_gene,v_gene,j_gene,abundance,CDR3aa,CDR3nt
.,TRBV11-2,TRBJ2-1,few,CASSFSDGPYNEQFF,TGTGCCAGCAGCTTTAGTGACGGGCCCTACAATGAGCAGTTCTTC
TRBD2,TRBV7-2,TRBJ2-1,.,CASTTGGRSYNEQFF,TGTGCCAGCACCACGGGGGGGCGCTCCTACAATGAGCAGTTCTTC
TRBD1,TRBV7-9,TRBJ2-4,many,CASSLAGQGNIQYF,TGTGCCAGCAGCTTAGCCGGACAGGGGAACATTCAGTACTTC
TRBD2,TRBV15,TRBJ2-1,.,CATSRELAGVSEQFF,TGTGCCACCAGCAGAGAACTAGCGGGGGTTAGTGAGCAGTTCTTC
.,TRBV7-2,TRBJ2-1,.,CASSQHAGREVNEQFF,TGTGCCAGCAGCCAGCACGCCGGGAGAGAGGTCAATGAGCAGTTCTTC
.,TRBV5-1,TRBJ2-2,.,CASTDSPSANTGELFF,TGCGCCAGCACGGATTCACCCAGCGCGAACACCGGGGAGCTGTTTTTT
TRBD2,TRBV9,TRBJ2-5,.,CASSVAQRGAQETQYF,TGTGCCAGCAGCGTAGCTCAGCGGGGGGCGCAAGAGACCCAGTACTTC
.,TRBV28,TRBJ2-3,few,CASSLGGSPNIF,TGTGCCAGCAGTTTGGGGGGAAGCCCGAATATTTTC
.,TRBV5-1,TRBJ2-4,.,CASSLDPGNIQYF,TGCGCCAGCAGCTTGGACCCGGGGAACATTCAGTACTTC
.,TRBV5-1,TRBJ2-5,.,CASSLDIERETQYF,TGCGCCAGCAGCTTGGATATCGAGCGGGAGACCCAGTACTTC
.,TRBV5-6,TRBJ2-5,few,CASSLLLEETQYF,TGTGCCAGCAGCTTGTTACTCGAAGAGACCCAGTACTTC
.,TRBV19,TRBJ1-2,few,CASSILSGGYTF,TGTGCCAGTAGTATACTCTCGGGAGGCTACACCTTC
.,TRBV7-2,TRBJ2-3,.,CASSLDPASTDTQYF,TGTGCCAGCAGCTTAGATCCGGCAAGCACAGATACGCAGTATTTT
TRBD1,TRBV12-3/TRBV12-4,TRBJ1-4,.,CASSRGSGQGDEKLFF,TGTGCCAGCAGCCGAGGGTCAGGACAGGGGGATGAAAAACTGTTTTTT
TRBD1,TRBV5-1,TRBJ2-1,many,CASSTQGVYNEQFF,TGCGCCAGCAGCACCCAGGGGGTCTACAATGAGCAGTTCTTC
TRBD2,TRBV5-1,TRBJ2-5,many,CASSLAGLASQSAQYF,TGCGCCAGCAGCTTGGCCGGACTAGCGTCGCAATCCGCCCAGTACTTC
.,TRBV18,TRBJ1-5,few,CASSPPGGNQPQHF,TGTGCCAGCTCACCACCAGGAGGGAATCAGCCCCAGCATTTT